The 6 T cell receptor beta chains presented below share a single source sample, sequenced in a study of CD8 T cells in ankylosing spondylitis (dated by TCRdb to the late 2010s). Overall results and qualifications from the work: A TCR beta motif of 7 or 8 highly homologous amino acid variants appeared characteristic of blood from ankylosing spondylitis patients.

These receptors have no known antigen. The library came from 5' RACE. TCRdb shows the sequencer as Illumina HiSeq 2500. Starting from the raw public reads, TCRdb applied fastp trimming at Q25, assembled clones with MiXCR and retained in-frame beta chains. One record per CDR3 amino acid sequence lists the most common genes and DNA. The sample records fewer than 500,000 distinct CDR3 sequences, roughly 25% of which are singletons. The top ten clones comprise about 1% of the sample. Input material: blood, either unsorted or a sorted T cell fraction (not recorded which). The receptors shown here come from a male donor with ankylosing spondylitis.

This clonotype has a handful of counts. The chain is built from TRBV7-9 and TRBJ2-1; 7 nucleotides agree with TRBD2. The CDR3 runs 14 residues. The germline CDR1 and CDR2 sequences are SEHNR and FQNEAQ (reference sequence). The ends lost 5 bases at V and 9 bases at J; junction bases unmatched: 10. CDR3: CASSTNLPGGEQFF. The CDR3 coding sequence is TGTGCCAGCAGCACTAACCTCCCGGGAGGTGAGCAGTTCTTC.

This chain connects TRBV12-3 or TRBV12-4 to TRBJ1-1; D gene ambiguous. Trimming cost V 6 bases and J 0 bases, with 11 bases left between them. The CDR3 is made up of 14 amino acids. CDR3 nucleotides: TGTGCCAGCAGCAGCGGGGTCTTGAACACTGAAGCTTTCTTT. Residues: CASSSGVLNTEAFF.

This clonotype was counted ten times or more. This chain uses TRBV5-1 with TRBJ2-2; no firm D call. Germline V gene data show CDR1 as SGHRS and CDR2 as YFSETQ. Between the trimmed V and J ends, which lost 0 bases and 0 bases, there was a span of 3 bases. This CDR3 has 14 residues. CDR3 nucleotide sequence: TGCGCCAGCAGCTTGGCAGCGAACACCGGGGAGCTGTTTTTT. This codes for CASSLAANTGELFF.

This clonotype appeared a few times. This chain connects TRBV20-1 to TRBJ2-3; 7 bases fit TRBD2. Germline V lookup: CDR1 DFQATT, CDR2 SNEGSKA (reference sequence). The CDR3 extends over 14 amino acids. The junction had 8 bases not matched to a gene; V was cut back by 5 bases and J by 3 bases. CDR3 region: CSAPSGGSTDTQYF. The CDR3 DNA follows: TGCAGTGCTCCCAGCGGCGGGAGTACAGATACGCAGTATTTT.

The CDR3 loop is CSAPALVQETQYF. The CDR3 coding sequence is TGCAGTGCCCCGGCACTAGTCCAGGAGACCCAGTACTTC. V is TRBV20-1 and J is TRBJ2-5; D is possibly TRBD2 (5 bases). CDR1 and CDR2 from the germline V gene are DFQATT and SNEGSKA (reference sequence). The V end lost 6 bases, the J end lost 5 bases, and 16 bases lay between the germline ends. The CDR3 loop spans 13 amino acids.

This chain links TRBV5-1 with TRBJ2-5; D is unclear. The CDR3 totals 15 residues. V was pared by 1 base and J by 0 bases, with 10 bases between. Per the germline V gene, CDR1 is SGHRS and CDR2 is YFSETQ. The CDR3 nucleotides are TGCGCCAGCAGCTTGTCAAGGGCACACCAAGAGACCCAGTACTTC. This sequence encodes CASSLSRAHQETQYF.